This TCR beta chain was captured by sequencing in a study of T cell responses to AZD1222 COVID-19 vaccine. Background on the study: Second-dose timings of about 4 or about 12 weeks were pooled.

TCRdb's table, derived via immunoSEQ multiplex PCR, lists solely in-frame clones and lacks some. This sample has more than 100,000 clones; roughly 89% occur once, and the top ten carry 45%. With V trimmed by 7 bases and J by 7 bases, 5 bases remained unmatched. The CDR3 covers 14 residues. Per the germline V gene, CDR1 is LNHDA and CDR2 is SQIVND (reference sequence). A word on this clone: No antigen is known for it.

Study results and limitations: Among AZD1222 vaccinees, only six were seropositive at baseline. Clonal diversity may have been underestimated, and the donors were mostly white British, with more females than males.

The chain recombines TRBV19 with TRBJ1-4, with 11 bases lining up with TRBD1. The TCR was taken from an adult in good health. The sequencing used peripheral blood, collected on day 0 of AZD1222 vaccination. CDR3 amino acids: CASTTGTGGEKLFF. The CDR3 region has the DNA TGTGCCAGTACCACCGGGACAGGGGGTGAAAAACTGTTTTTT. The full variable domain, completed using reference TRBV19 and TRBJ1-4, is DGGITQSPKYLFRKEGQNVTLSCEQNLNHDAMYWYRQDPGQGLRLIYYSQIVNDFQKGDIAEGYSVSREKKESFPLTVTSAQKNPTAFYLCASTTGTGGEKLFFGSGTQLSVL.